Each of the 25 T cell receptor beta chains below was sequenced from the same sample in a study of molecular identifiers for immune sequencing clone quantification. One entry per CDR3 protein results from TCRdb running MiXCR on the PCR reads. This repertoire shows 490,000 or so distinct CDR3 sequences, about 26% found once; its top ten account for 0.76%. Material for sequencing was naive CD8+ T cells from blood, with Jurkat cell RNA spiked in. Sample subset: FACS-sorted CD8+CD4-CCR7+CD45RA+ naive T cells. The receptors originated from a human donor in good health. Some libraries in this study had Jurkat cell RNA spiked in.

This clonotype was seen only once. One end of the junction is discordant with germline, which a read error may explain. This sequence joins TRBV6-5 and TRBJ2-7; D is ambiguous. Germline loops: CDR1 MNHEY, CDR2 SVGAGI. This CDR3 contains 13 residues. CDR3 coding DNA: TGTGCCAGCAGTTATGGGCGCAAATACGCGCAGTACTTC. This codes for CASSYGRKYAQYF.

A few counts support this clonotype. CDR3 sequence: CASSQDEGSSYEQYF. The CDR3 nucleotides read TGCGCCAGCAGCCAAGATGAGGGCAGCTCCTACGAGCAGTACTTC. The chain uses TRBV4-3 and TRBJ2-7, with a possible D match to TRBD2 (5 bases). The CDR3 consists of 15 residues. The germline V gene encodes CDR1 LGHNA and CDR2 YSLEER. The V end lost 0 bases, the J end lost 0 bases, and 9 bases lay between the germline ends.

This clonotype showed up just a few times. The rearrangement uses TRBV5-1 and TRBJ2-1, with TRBD1 matching 9 bases. CDR1 and CDR2 from the germline V gene are SGHRS and YFSETQ. J gave up 4 bases and V 3 bases, and 5 bases lay outside the gene matches. This CDR3 spans 15 amino acids. The DNA of the CDR3 is TGCGCCAGCAGCTCTCGACAGGGGGAGTACAATGAGCAGTTCTTC. It translates to CASSSRQGEYNEQFF.

This clonotype occurred a few times. V and J are TRBV20-1 and TRBJ2-3; 9 bases align to TRBD2. Trimming at V came to 1 base and at J to 3 bases, leaving 17 bases not matched to a gene. The CDR3 spans 19 residues. The germline V gene has CDR1 DFQATT and CDR2 SNEGSKA (reference sequence). This chain's CDR3 is CSARGSLGLLAGLTDTQYF. The CDR3 bases are TGCAGTGCTAGAGGATCCCTGGGGCTGCTAGCGGGGCTTACAGATACGCAGTATTTT.

This clonotype was picked up a small number of times. This chain uses TRBV9 with TRBJ2-5; 10 nucleotides line up with TRBD2. This CDR3 region has 16 residues. Germline CDR1 and CDR2: SGDLS and YYNGEE. Losses at the gene ends were 3 bases for V and 2 bases for J; bases not matched to a gene: 7. In DNA, the CDR3 is TGTGCCAGCAGCGAAAGACTAGCGGGCTTACAAGAGACCCAGTACTTC. It is translated as CASSERLAGLQETQYF. Looking up the rest from reference TRBV9 and TRBJ2-5 gives the full variable domain: DSGVTQTPKHLITATGQRVTLRCSPRSGDLSVYWYQQSLDQGLQFLIQYYNGEERAKGNILERFSAQQFPDLHSELNLSSLELGDSALYFCASSERLAGLQETQYFGPGTRLLVL.

Many counts were recorded for this clonotype. The CDR3 loop reads CASSYSSQTEAFF. The CDR3 coding sequence is TGTGCCAGCAGTTACTCGAGTCAGACTGAAGCTTTCTTT. The chain uses TRBV6-6 and TRBJ1-1; D gene unclear. This CDR3 has 13 amino acids. CDR1 is MNHNY and CDR2 is SVGAGI in the germline V gene (reference sequence). The V end was cut by 0 bases, the J end by 5 bases, with 7 bases between.

In its sample, this clonotype was seen many times. This chain joins TRBV5-4 and TRBJ2-3; no definite D call. This CDR3 is built from 12 residues. Germline V gives CDR1 SGHNT, CDR2 YYREEE (reference sequence). V shed 5 bases and J shed 9 bases, with 13 bases lying between them. DNA of the CDR3: TGTGCCAGCAGGCCGCCAGGTCAGACGCAGTATTTT. This translates into CASRPPGQTQYF.

This clonotype has at least ten counts. This chain connects TRBV7-9 to TRBJ2-1; D perhaps matches TRBD2 (5 bases). Trimming took 4 bases from V and 10 from J, leaving 11 bases between them. The V gene's germline CDR1 is SEHNR and CDR2 FQNEAQ (reference sequence). This CDR3 is 12 amino acids long. The CDR3 sequence is CASSSLGVEQFF. CDR3 nucleotides: TGTGCCAGCAGCTCCCTCGGGGTCGAGCAGTTCTTC.

The CDR3 coding sequence is TGCGCCAGCAGCCATGAAGACAGGGCGAACACTGAAGCTTTCTTT. Its protein is CASSHEDRANTEAFF. V usage is TRBV4-1 and J usage is TRBJ1-1; 7 nucleotides align to TRBD1. The CDR3 is 15 residues long. Trimming at V came to 3 bases and at J to 1 base, leaving 5 bases not matched to a gene. Germline-derived CDR1 and CDR2 are MGHRA and YSYEKL.

This clonotype was observed many times. The gene calls are TRBV29-1 and TRBJ2-7; D possibly corresponds to TRBD2 (5 bases). Germline CDR1 and CDR2: SQVTM and ANQGSEA. Trimming removed 1 base from V and 2 bases from J, with 15 bases in between. This CDR3 is built from 15 residues. The DNA of the CDR3 is TGCAGCGTTGAAGCCGCCACGGAGGCGACCTACGAGCAGTACTTC. Its protein product is CSVEAATEATYEQYF.

The chain uses TRBV12-5 and TRBJ2-3; weak D call: TRBD2 (6 bases). Germline assignment: CDR1 LGHNT and CDR2 FRNRAP. The V gene lost 7 bases and the J gene lost 6 bases, with 23 bases spanning the gap. CDR3 length: 16 residues. The CDR3 DNA follows: TGTGCTAGTGCCCCATCCGTCGGGCGGGATACCGATACGCAGTATTTT. Protein sequence: CASAPSVGRDTDTQYF.

With regard to this clonotype: A much larger clonotype is one base distant, so this may be a read error. The chain employs TRBV11-2 and TRBJ2-3; D possibly matches TRBD1 or TRBD2 (5 bases each). Germline CDR1 and CDR2: SGHAT and FQNNGV. This CDR3 has 15 residues. V lost 3 bases and J lost 4, with 14 bases in between. CDR3 in amino acids: CASSFRGRDADTQYF. CDR3 coding DNA: TGTGCCAGCAGCTTTCGGGGCAGGGATGCAGATACGCAGTATTTT.

This clonotype appeared a few times. J is TRBJ1-2 and V is TRBV29-1; no firm D call. The CDR3 loop spans 13 amino acids. Germline lookup yields CDR1 SQVTM and CDR2 ANQGSEA. Trimming shortened V by 1 base and J by 4 bases, and 10 bases separated the two germline ends. The CDR3 sequence: CSVEVGDPYGYTF. CDR3 nucleotide sequence: TGCAGCGTTGAAGTTGGGGATCCCTATGGCTACACCTTC.

The chain is built from TRBV6-1 and TRBJ2-5; 8 bases align to TRBD1. After removal of 7 bases from V and 9 bases from J, the junction contained 16 bases not matched to a gene. In germline, CDR1 is MNHNS, CDR2 SASEGT. The CDR3 covers 15 residues. The chain's CDR3 is CASTGAGGLPAPQYF. The CDR3 DNA sequence: TGTGCCAGCACCGGGGCAGGGGGCCTCCCGGCGCCCCAGTACTTC.

In the case of this clonotype: It may be a read error: a sequence one base away is much more abundant. V is TRBV12-3 or TRBV12-4 and J is TRBJ1-1; possibly TRBD1 for D (5 bases). Trimming removed 3 bases from V and 3 bases from J, with 17 bases in between. The CDR3 covers 16 residues. The CDR3 loop reads CASSFRGVRMDTEAFF. CDR3 nucleotides: TGTGCCAGCAGTTTTCGAGGGGTTAGGATGGACACTGAAGCTTTCTTT.

As regards this clonotype: A read error may produce the germline difference seen at one junction end. This chain connects TRBV6-5 to TRBJ2-5, with D possibly matching TRBD2 (6 bases). Looked up from germline, CDR1 is MNHEY and CDR2 is SVGAGI. The CDR3 spans 16 residues. In DNA form, the CDR3 reads TGTGCCAGCAGTTCACTAGTACTGGAGGGCGGAGAGGCCCAGTACTTC. Its translation is CASSSLVLEGGEAQYF.

The chain joins TRBV2 to TRBJ2-2, with TRBD2 identical over 11 bases. The CDR3 has 18 amino acids. Germline trimming cut 6 bases from V and 4 bases from J; bases unmatched to any gene: 13. Germline V CDR1 and CDR2: SNHLY, FYNNEI. The CDR3 spells CASSDIVGGLAATGELFF. The DNA of the CDR3 is TGTGCCAGCAGCGACATAGTAGGGGGACTAGCGGCCACCGGGGAGCTGTTTTTT.

V and J are TRBV19 and TRBJ2-3, with 9 bases lining up with TRBD2. The trim removed 8 bases at V and 4 bases at J, leaving 4 bases unmatched. The CDR3 is made up of 13 amino acids. Germline V gene sequence: CDR1 LNHDA, CDR2 SQIVND (reference sequence). In nucleotides, the CDR3 is TGTGCCAGTCAGGCGGGAGGGCCAGATACGCAGTATTTT. The encoded protein is CASQAGGPDTQYF.

A remark on this clonotype: This could be a read error, since a much larger clone is one nucleotide away. The chain employs TRBV4-3 and TRBJ1-1; 10 bases match TRBD1. The CDR3 has 14 amino acids. V was pared by 3 bases and J by 7 bases, with 5 bases of the junction left unmatched. The germline V gene has CDR1 LGHNA and CDR2 YSLEER. The CDR3 DNA reads TGCGCCAGCAGCCACGACAGGGGGCAAGGTGAAGCTTTCTTT. Translated: CASSHDRGQGEAFF.

This clonotype was recorded at least ten times. The chain recombines TRBV11-2 with TRBJ2-5; 16 nucleotides line up with TRBD2. This CDR3 region has 18 residues. After removal of 4 bases from V and 1 base from J, the junction contained 6 bases not matched to a gene. CDR1 is SGHAT and CDR2 is FQNNGV in the germline V gene. Here the CDR3 reads CASSYGTSGGAFQETQYF. The CDR3 nucleotides read TGTGCCAGCAGCTACGGGACTAGCGGGGGGGCCTTCCAAGAGACCCAGTACTTC.

This clonotype has only a few counts. The chain carries TRBV2 and TRBJ2-1, with TRBD2 identical over 12 bases. Germline V gene sequence: CDR1 SNHLY, CDR2 FYNNEI. This CDR3 comprises 15 residues. Losses at the gene ends were 4 bases for V and 4 bases for J; bases not matched to a gene: 2. This CDR3 reads CASSVGLAGYNEQFF. CDR3 DNA: TGTGCCAGCAGTGTAGGACTAGCGGGGTACAATGAGCAGTTCTTC.

This clonotype was picked up one time. V is TRBV12-3 or TRBV12-4 and J is TRBJ2-3; no firm D call. V lost 11 bases and J lost 0, with 18 bases in between. This CDR3 has 15 residues. CDR3 nucleotides: TGTGCCGGCACCGCCGTCGGAGCGAGCACAGATACGCAGTATTTT. This codes for CAGTAVGASTDTQYF.

This clonotype was seen a few times. The chain carries TRBV3-1 and TRBJ1-6, with D possibly matching TRBD1 (5 bases). V lost 0 bases and J lost 5, with 8 bases in between. Germline V gives CDR1 LGHDT, CDR2 YNNKEL (reference sequence). This CDR3 comprises 15 residues. The CDR3 DNA is TGTGCCAGCAGCCAAGATGGGGGTAATAATTCACCCCTCCACTTT. Encoded protein: CASSQDGGNNSPLHF. The whole variable domain, remainder taken from reference TRBV3-1 and TRBJ1-6, is DTAVSQTPKYLVTQMGNDKSIKCEQNLGHDTMYWYKQDSKKFLKIMFSYNNKELIINETVPNRFSPKSPDKAHLNLHINSLELGDSAVYFCASSQDGGNNSPLHFGNGTRLTVT.

The chain combines TRBV12-3 or TRBV12-4 with TRBJ1-2; no definite D call. The CDR3 loop spans 14 amino acids. V was clipped by 0 bases and J by 3 bases, with 8 bases between them. This CDR3 reads CASSLAASYYGYTF. The CDR3 DNA follows: TGTGCCAGCAGTTTAGCGGCGAGTTACTATGGCTACACCTTC.

This chain uses TRBV27 with TRBJ1-5; D might be TRBD1 (5 bases). V lost 1 base to trimming and J lost 1 base, with 11 bases between them. Germline V gene sequence: CDR1 MNHEY, CDR2 SMNVEV (reference sequence). This CDR3 contains 16 residues. CDR3: CASSLYGGMSNQPQHF. For the CDR3, the DNA is TGTGCCAGCAGTTTATATGGGGGGATGAGCAATCAGCCCCAGCATTTT.